This is a list of T cell receptor beta chains from one sample in a study of human thymus T cells. Clones were sequenced by immunoSEQ multiplex PCR, and TCRdb holds only the in-frame ones, with some missing. The table has more than 70,000 clones, approximately 96% seen once. Source material: thymus tissue. All receptors come from a boy in the first two years of life with a congenital heart defect but otherwise immunologically healthy. CDR3s include the opening cysteine and the closing phenylalanine or tryptophan. Each record gives: J gene, D gene, V gene, clone size, CDR3 protein, CDR3 DNA. A D gene is named only where the DNA matches it firmly. Not all rows give a size; the values are once, few, many and, for expanded clones, a class.

j_gene: TRBJ2-1; d_gene: NA; v_gene: TRBV7-6; abundance: once; CDR3aa: CASSALLSSSYNEQFF; CDR3nt: TGTGCCAGCAGCGCCCTACTCTCCAGCTCCTACAATGAGCAGTTCTTC
j_gene: TRBJ1-4; d_gene: NA; v_gene: TRBV6-6; abundance: NA; CDR3aa: CASSYARGEKLFF; CDR3nt: TGTGCCAGCAGTTATGCTCGGGGGGAAAAACTGTTTTTT
j_gene: TRBJ1-5; d_gene: NA; v_gene: TRBV2; abundance: NA; CDR3aa: CASDPSRGSYGGQPQHF; CDR3nt: TGTGCCAGCGACCCCTCTCGAGGGTCTTACGGGGGTCAGCCCCAGCATTTT
j_gene: TRBJ2-3; d_gene: NA; v_gene: TRBV6-1; abundance: NA; CDR3aa: CASSASALPDTQYF; CDR3nt: TGTGCCAGCAGTGCCTCCGCTCTCCCAGATACGCAGTATTTT
j_gene: TRBJ2-1; d_gene: NA; v_gene: TRBV5-6; abundance: NA; CDR3aa: CASSFPGLSPYNEQFF; CDR3nt: TGTGCCAGCAGCTTTCCGGGGCTATCCCCTTACAATGAGCAGTTCTTC
j_gene: TRBJ1-5; d_gene: NA; v_gene: TRBV28; abundance: NA; CDR3aa: CASSFYLSNQPQHF; CDR3nt: TGTGCCAGCAGTTTTTATCTCAGCAATCAGCCCCAGCATTTT
j_gene: TRBJ2-2; d_gene: NA; v_gene: TRBV9; abundance: NA; CDR3aa: CASSVNRLAGELFF; CDR3nt: TGTGCCAGCAGCGTGAATAGACTAGCCGGGGAGCTGTTTTTT
j_gene: TRBJ2-7; d_gene: TRBD2; v_gene: TRBV18; abundance: NA; CDR3aa: CASSGREGLYEQYF; CDR3nt: TGTGCCAGCTCAGGGCGGGAGGGCCTTTACGAGCAGTACTTC
j_gene: TRBJ1-2; d_gene: TRBD1; v_gene: TRBV19; abundance: NA; CDR3aa: CASSSPGQGGYGYTF; CDR3nt: TGTGCCAGTAGTTCACCGGGACAGGGGGGTTATGGCTACACCTTC
j_gene: TRBJ1-3; d_gene: NA; v_gene: TRBV7-9; abundance: once; CDR3aa: CASSLRGAHSGNTIYF; CDR3nt: TGTGCCAGCAGCTTAAGAGGGGCCCACTCTGGAAACACCATATATTTT
j_gene: TRBJ1-2; d_gene: NA; v_gene: TRBV11-2; abundance: NA; CDR3aa: CASSLGLRNFTNYGYTF; CDR3nt: TGTGCCAGCAGCTTGGGCCTTCGCAACTTCACGAACTATGGCTACACCTTC
j_gene: TRBJ1-5; d_gene: NA; v_gene: TRBV7-9; abundance: NA; CDR3aa: CASSSDSHSNQPQHF; CDR3nt: TGTGCCAGCAGCTCGGACAGCCATAGCAATCAGCCCCAGCATTTT
j_gene: TRBJ1-1; d_gene: TRBD1; v_gene: TRBV11-2; abundance: NA; CDR3aa: CASSPSPPGQGRSGAEAFF; CDR3nt: TGTGCCAGCAGCCCCTCCCCTCCGGGACAGGGGAGGAGTGGTGCTGAAGCTTTCTTT
j_gene: TRBJ1-1; d_gene: NA; v_gene: TRBV7-9; abundance: NA; CDR3aa: CASSCPQGPEAFF; CDR3nt: TGTGCCAGCAGCTGCCCCCAGGGACCTGAAGCTTTCTTT
j_gene: TRBJ2-1; d_gene: NA; v_gene: TRBV11-2; abundance: NA; CDR3aa: CASSLGGGWGGNEQFF; CDR3nt: TGTGCCAGCAGCTTAGGTGGGGGATGGGGCGGCAATGAGCAGTTCTTC
j_gene: TRBJ1-5; d_gene: TRBD1; v_gene: TRBV28; abundance: NA; CDR3aa: CAAGAGTGYQPQHF; CDR3nt: TGTGCCGCGGGAGCCGGGACAGGGTACCAGCCCCAGCATTTT
j_gene: TRBJ1-1; d_gene: TRBD1; v_gene: TRBV4-3; abundance: NA; CDR3aa: CASSQDTDRGQATEAFF; CDR3nt: TGCGCCAGCAGCCAAGATACGGACAGGGGGCAGGCCACTGAAGCTTTCTTT
j_gene: TRBJ2-5; d_gene: TRBD2; v_gene: TRBV5-5; abundance: NA; CDR3aa: CASSLGTSGKETQYF; CDR3nt: TGTGCCAGCAGCCTCGGGACTAGCGGAAAAGAGACCCAGTACTTC
j_gene: TRBJ1-1; d_gene: TRBD1; v_gene: TRBV5-4; abundance: NA; CDR3aa: CASSLPPQGENTEAFF; CDR3nt: TGTGCCAGCAGCTTGCCACCACAGGGGGAGAACACTGAAGCTTTCTTT
j_gene: TRBJ2-7; d_gene: TRBD2; v_gene: TRBV10-3; abundance: NA; CDR3aa: CAIRRTSGRGSSYEQYF; CDR3nt: TGTGCCATCAGACGGACTAGCGGGAGGGGAAGCTCCTACGAGCAGTACTTC
j_gene: TRBJ1-3; d_gene: NA; v_gene: TRBV9; abundance: NA; CDR3aa: CASSPRGWAVWDTIYF; CDR3nt: TGTGCCAGCAGCCCCCGGGGATGGGCTGTCTGGGACACCATATATTTT
j_gene: TRBJ2-7; d_gene: TRBD1; v_gene: TRBV14; abundance: NA; CDR3aa: CASSQRDRAYEQYF; CDR3nt: TGTGCCAGCAGCCAAAGGGACAGAGCCTACGAGCAGTACTTC
j_gene: TRBJ1-1; d_gene: NA; v_gene: TRBV28; abundance: few; CDR3aa: CASGGLAFF; CDR3nt: TGTGCCAGCGGGGGTTTGGCTTTCTTT
j_gene: TRBJ1-2; d_gene: NA; v_gene: TRBV5-4; abundance: NA; CDR3aa: CASSENIGVGEYGYTF; CDR3nt: TGTGCCAGCAGCGAAAATATAGGGGTAGGGGAATATGGCTACACCTTC
j_gene: TRBJ2-1; d_gene: NA; v_gene: TRBV19; abundance: NA; CDR3aa: CASSISTSDEHNEQFF; CDR3nt: TGTGCCAGTAGTATTTCGACTAGTGACGAGCACAATGAGCAGTTCTTC
j_gene: TRBJ1-4; d_gene: NA; v_gene: TRBV19; abundance: NA; CDR3aa: CASMGMTTGMDEELFF; CDR3nt: TGTGCCAGTATGGGTATGACAACAGGGATGGACGAAGAACTGTTTTTT
j_gene: TRBJ2-1; d_gene: TRBD1; v_gene: TRBV7-2; abundance: NA; CDR3aa: CASSLPTGQKGPYNEQFF; CDR3nt: TGTGCCAGCAGCTTACCGACAGGGCAGAAGGGGCCATACAATGAGCAGTTCTTC
j_gene: TRBJ2-3; d_gene: TRBD2; v_gene: TRBV28; abundance: NA; CDR3aa: CASSLAGGSTDTQYF; CDR3nt: TGTGCCAGCAGTTTAGCGGGAGGGAGCACAGATACGCAGTATTTT
j_gene: TRBJ1-2; d_gene: TRBD1; v_gene: TRBV30; abundance: NA; CDR3aa: CAWRPGQGSCYGYTF; CDR3nt: TGTGCCTGGAGACCGGGACAGGGAAGTTGCTATGGCTACACCTTC
j_gene: TRBJ2-3; d_gene: NA; v_gene: TRBV5-4; abundance: NA; CDR3aa: CASSLRQASTDTQYF; CDR3nt: TGTGCCAGCAGCTTAAGACAGGCTAGCACAGATACGCAGTATTTT
j_gene: TRBJ2-3; d_gene: NA; v_gene: TRBV28; abundance: NA; CDR3aa: CASSSTDTQYF; CDR3nt: TGTGCCAGCAGTTCGACAGATACGCAGTATTTT
j_gene: TRBJ1-5; d_gene: TRBD1; v_gene: TRBV5-6; abundance: NA; CDR3aa: CASSGTDSNQPQHF; CDR3nt: TGTGCCAGCAGCGGGACAGATAGCAATCAGCCCCAGCATTTT
j_gene: TRBJ1-2; d_gene: NA; v_gene: TRBV5-5; abundance: NA; CDR3aa: CASSLSLLGTNYGYTF; CDR3nt: TGTGCCAGCAGCTTGTCCCTACTCGGGACTAACTATGGCTACACCTTC
j_gene: TRBJ2-7; d_gene: NA; v_gene: TRBV5-6; abundance: NA; CDR3aa: CASSLTLPYEQYF; CDR3nt: TGTGCCAGCAGCTTGACGCTCCCCTACGAGCAGTACTTC
j_gene: TRBJ2-7; d_gene: NA; v_gene: TRBV6-1; abundance: once; CDR3aa: CASRLVVGPEQYF; CDR3nt: TGTGCCAGCAGACTAGTAGTGGGGCCCGAGCAGTACTTC
j_gene: TRBJ2-7; d_gene: TRBD2; v_gene: TRBV28; abundance: NA; CDR3aa: CASSWSGRAYEQYF; CDR3nt: TGTGCCAGCAGTTGGAGCGGGAGGGCCTACGAGCAGTACTTC
j_gene: TRBJ1-1; d_gene: NA; v_gene: TRBV6-1; abundance: NA; CDR3aa: CASIAGHSATAFF; CDR3nt: TGTGCCAGCATTGCGGGACACAGTGCTACAGCTTTCTTT
j_gene: TRBJ2-3; d_gene: TRBD2; v_gene: TRBV11-2; abundance: once; CDR3aa: CASSSRPGLAADTQYF; CDR3nt: TGTGCCAGCAGCTCCCGTCCGGGACTAGCCGCAGATACGCAGTATTTT
j_gene: TRBJ1-2; d_gene: TRBD1; v_gene: TRBV15; abundance: NA; CDR3aa: CATSRVGRGRAYSGYTF; CDR3nt: TGTGCCACCAGCAGAGTGGGCAGGGGGCGAGCCTACTCTGGCTACACCTTC
j_gene: TRBJ2-7; d_gene: TRBD1; v_gene: TRBV4-3; abundance: NA; CDR3aa: CASSYSGGLIYEQYF; CDR3nt: TGCGCCAGCAGTTATTCAGGGGGTTTAATCTACGAGCAGTACTTC
j_gene: TRBJ2-7; d_gene: TRBD2; v_gene: TRBV2; abundance: once; CDR3aa: CASSPWTSAGLTEQYF; CDR3nt: TGTGCCAGCAGTCCCTGGACTAGCGCCGGGTTGACCGAGCAGTACTTC
j_gene: TRBJ2-2; d_gene: NA; v_gene: TRBV10-3; abundance: NA; CDR3aa: CAISEGPVGRWGTGELFF; CDR3nt: TGTGCCATCAGTGAGGGCCCCGTTGGCAGGTGGGGCACCGGGGAGCTGTTTTTT
j_gene: TRBJ2-7; d_gene: NA; v_gene: TRBV7-9; abundance: NA; CDR3aa: CASSFGQQFASYEQYF; CDR3nt: TGTGCCAGCAGCTTCGGTCAACAGTTCGCTTCCTACGAGCAGTACTTC
j_gene: TRBJ2-7; d_gene: NA; v_gene: TRBV28; abundance: few; CDR3aa: CASREDSDPYEQYF; CDR3nt: TGTGCCAGCAGGGAGGACAGCGATCCCTACGAGCAGTACTTC
j_gene: TRBJ1-5; d_gene: NA; v_gene: TRBV6-4; abundance: NA; CDR3aa: CASSLGSNQPQHF; CDR3nt: TGTGCCAGCAGTCTGGGTAGCAATCAGCCCCAGCATTTT
j_gene: TRBJ1-2; d_gene: NA; v_gene: TRBV10-3; abundance: NA; CDR3aa: CAISEIRGVVYGYTF; CDR3nt: TGTGCCATCAGTGAGATTCGGGGGGTGGTCTATGGCTACACCTTC
j_gene: TRBJ1-1; d_gene: NA; v_gene: TRBV18; abundance: NA; CDR3aa: CASYFRGGTEAFF; CDR3nt: TGTGCCAGCTACTTTAGAGGGGGCACTGAAGCTTTCTTT
j_gene: TRBJ2-3; d_gene: NA; v_gene: TRBV6-1; abundance: NA; CDR3aa: CAGSYCPSEDTQYF; CDR3nt: TGTGCCGGCTCGTACTGTCCCTCTGAGGATACGCAGTATTTT
j_gene: TRBJ2-5; d_gene: NA; v_gene: TRBV19; abundance: NA; CDR3aa: CASSTRAGAETQYF; CDR3nt: TGTGCCAGTAGTACCCGAGCAGGGGCAGAGACCCAGTACTTC
j_gene: TRBJ2-7; d_gene: TRBD1; v_gene: TRBV27; abundance: NA; CDR3aa: CASRRTGGVRSYEQYF; CDR3nt: TGTGCCAGCAGAAGGACAGGGGGCGTAAGGTCCTACGAGCAGTACTTC
j_gene: TRBJ2-3; d_gene: TRBD1; v_gene: TRBV5-6; abundance: NA; CDR3aa: CASSLNTGDGADTQYF; CDR3nt: TGTGCCAGCAGCTTAAACACAGGGGACGGCGCAGATACGCAGTATTTT
j_gene: TRBJ2-1; d_gene: TRBD2; v_gene: TRBV19; abundance: NA; CDR3aa: CASRNTGGLAGVNNEQFF; CDR3nt: TGTGCCAGTAGGAATACGGGGGGACTAGCGGGAGTAAACAATGAGCAGTTCTTC
j_gene: TRBJ2-5; d_gene: TRBD2; v_gene: TRBV4-2; abundance: NA; CDR3aa: CASSPKDQRGGGTQYF; CDR3nt: TGTGCCAGCAGCCCCAAAGACCAGCGGGGGGGCGGGACCCAGTACTTC
j_gene: TRBJ1-2; d_gene: NA; v_gene: TRBV10-2; abundance: NA; CDR3aa: CASSEAQRRYGYTF; CDR3nt: TGCGCCAGCAGTGAGGCCCAACGGCGCTATGGCTACACCTTC
j_gene: TRBJ2-2; d_gene: TRBD1; v_gene: TRBV9; abundance: NA; CDR3aa: CASSVEPGTGNPRPGELFF; CDR3nt: TGTGCCAGCAGCGTAGAGCCCGGGACAGGGAACCCCCGACCCGGGGAGCTGTTTTTT